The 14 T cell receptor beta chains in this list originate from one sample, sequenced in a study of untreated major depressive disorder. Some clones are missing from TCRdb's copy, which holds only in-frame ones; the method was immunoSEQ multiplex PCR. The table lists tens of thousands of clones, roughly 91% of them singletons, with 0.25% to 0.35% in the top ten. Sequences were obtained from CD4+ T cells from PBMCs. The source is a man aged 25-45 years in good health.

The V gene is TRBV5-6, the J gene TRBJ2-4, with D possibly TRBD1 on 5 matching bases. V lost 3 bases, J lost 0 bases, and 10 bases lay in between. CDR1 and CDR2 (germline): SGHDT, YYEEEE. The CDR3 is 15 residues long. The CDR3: CASSSDRKAKNIQYF. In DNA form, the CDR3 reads TGTGCCAGCAGCTCTGACAGAAAAGCCAAAAACATTCAGTACTTC.

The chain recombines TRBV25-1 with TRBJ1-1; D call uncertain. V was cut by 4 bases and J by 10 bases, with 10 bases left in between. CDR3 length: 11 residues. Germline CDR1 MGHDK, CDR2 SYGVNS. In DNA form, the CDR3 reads TGTGCCAGCAGTGGGCTTCGGGGAGCTTTCTTT. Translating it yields CASSGLRGAFF. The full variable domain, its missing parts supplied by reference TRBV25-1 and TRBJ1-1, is EADIYQTPRYLVIGTGKKITLECSQTMGHDKMYWYQQDPGMELHLIHYSYGVNSTEKGDLSSESTVSRIRTEHFPLTLESARPSHTSQYLCASSGLRGAFFGQGTRLTVV.

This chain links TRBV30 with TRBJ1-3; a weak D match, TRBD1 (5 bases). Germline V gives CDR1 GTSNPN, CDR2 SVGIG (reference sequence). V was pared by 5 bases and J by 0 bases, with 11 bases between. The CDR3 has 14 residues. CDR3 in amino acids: CAWATAFSGNTIYF. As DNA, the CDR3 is TGTGCCTGGGCGACAGCGTTCTCTGGAAACACCATATATTTT.

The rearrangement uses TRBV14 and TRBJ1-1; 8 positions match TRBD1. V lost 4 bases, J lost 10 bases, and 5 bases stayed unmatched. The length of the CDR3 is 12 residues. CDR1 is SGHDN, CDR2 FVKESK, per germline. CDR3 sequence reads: CASSPDRVRAFF. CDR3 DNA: TGTGCCAGCAGCCCGGACAGGGTCAGAGCTTTCTTT.

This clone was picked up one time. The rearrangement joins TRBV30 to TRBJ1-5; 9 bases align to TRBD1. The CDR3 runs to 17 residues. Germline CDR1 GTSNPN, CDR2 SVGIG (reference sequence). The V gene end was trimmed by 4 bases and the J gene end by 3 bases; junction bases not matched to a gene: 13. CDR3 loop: CAWTKPPGQGTNQPQHF. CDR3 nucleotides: TGTGCCTGGACGAAACCACCGGGACAGGGTACCAATCAGCCCCAGCATTTT.

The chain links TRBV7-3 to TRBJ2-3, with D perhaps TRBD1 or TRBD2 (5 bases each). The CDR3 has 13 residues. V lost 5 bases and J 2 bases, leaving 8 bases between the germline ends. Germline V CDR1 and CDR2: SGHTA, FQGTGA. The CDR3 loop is CASSPGLTDTQYF. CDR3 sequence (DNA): TGTGCCAGCAGCCCGGGGCTCACAGATACGCAGTATTTT.

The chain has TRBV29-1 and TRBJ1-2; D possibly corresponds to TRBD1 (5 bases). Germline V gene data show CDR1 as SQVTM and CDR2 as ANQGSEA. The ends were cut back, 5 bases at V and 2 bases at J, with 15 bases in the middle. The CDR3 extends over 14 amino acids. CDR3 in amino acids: CSVSGRVRNYGYTF. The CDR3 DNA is TGCAGCGTTTCAGGCAGGGTGAGAAACTATGGCTACACCTTC.

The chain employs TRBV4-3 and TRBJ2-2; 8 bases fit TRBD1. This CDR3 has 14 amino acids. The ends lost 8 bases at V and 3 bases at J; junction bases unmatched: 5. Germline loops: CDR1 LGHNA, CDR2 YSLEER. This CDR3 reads CASGQGLHTGELFF. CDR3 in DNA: TGCGCCAGCGGACAGGGTCTCCACACCGGGGAGCTGTTTTTT.

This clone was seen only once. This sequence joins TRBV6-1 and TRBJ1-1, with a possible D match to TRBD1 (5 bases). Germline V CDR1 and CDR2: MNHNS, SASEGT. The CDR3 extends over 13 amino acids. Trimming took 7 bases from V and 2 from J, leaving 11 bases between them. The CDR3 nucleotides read TGTGCCAGCAAGATGACAGACAACACTGAAGCTTTCTTT. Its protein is CASKMTDNTEAFF.

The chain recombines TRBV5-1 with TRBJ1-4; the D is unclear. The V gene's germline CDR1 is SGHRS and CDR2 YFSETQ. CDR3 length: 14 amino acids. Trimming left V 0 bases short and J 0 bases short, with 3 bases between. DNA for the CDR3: TGCGCCAGCAGCTTGGAGCCAACTAATGAAAAACTGTTTTTT. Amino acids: CASSLEPTNEKLFF.

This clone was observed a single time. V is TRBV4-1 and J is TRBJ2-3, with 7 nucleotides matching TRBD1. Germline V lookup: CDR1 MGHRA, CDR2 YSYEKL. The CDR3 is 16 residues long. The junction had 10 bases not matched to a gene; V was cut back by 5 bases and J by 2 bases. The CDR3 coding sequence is TGCGCCAGCAGCGGACGACAGGGCGCTATCACAGATACGCAGTATTTT. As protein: CASSGRQGAITDTQYF.

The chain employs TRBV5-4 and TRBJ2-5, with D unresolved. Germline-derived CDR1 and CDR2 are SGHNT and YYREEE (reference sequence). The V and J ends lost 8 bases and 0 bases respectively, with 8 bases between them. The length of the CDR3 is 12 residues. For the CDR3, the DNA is TGTGCCAGTGGTTGGAACCAAGAGACCCAGTACTTC. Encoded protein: CASGWNQETQYF.

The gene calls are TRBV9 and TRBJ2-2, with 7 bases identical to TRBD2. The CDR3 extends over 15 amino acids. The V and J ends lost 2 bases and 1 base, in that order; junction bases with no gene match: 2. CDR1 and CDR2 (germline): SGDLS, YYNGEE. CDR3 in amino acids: CASSVSGGNTGELFF. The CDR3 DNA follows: TGTGCCAGCAGCGTCTCGGGGGGGAACACCGGGGAGCTGTTTTTT. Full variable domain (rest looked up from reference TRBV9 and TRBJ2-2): DSGVTQTPKHLITATGQRVTLRCSPRSGDLSVYWYQQSLDQGLQFLIQYYNGEERAKGNILERFSAQQFPDLHSELNLSSLELGDSALYFCASSVSGGNTGELFFGEGSRLTVL.

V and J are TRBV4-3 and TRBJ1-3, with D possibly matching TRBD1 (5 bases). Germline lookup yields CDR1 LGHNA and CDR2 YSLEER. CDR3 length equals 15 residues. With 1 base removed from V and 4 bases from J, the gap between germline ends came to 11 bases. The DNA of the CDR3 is TGCGCCAGCAGCCAAGTGCAAGGGGCAGGAAACACCATATATTTT. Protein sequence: CASSQVQGAGNTIYF.